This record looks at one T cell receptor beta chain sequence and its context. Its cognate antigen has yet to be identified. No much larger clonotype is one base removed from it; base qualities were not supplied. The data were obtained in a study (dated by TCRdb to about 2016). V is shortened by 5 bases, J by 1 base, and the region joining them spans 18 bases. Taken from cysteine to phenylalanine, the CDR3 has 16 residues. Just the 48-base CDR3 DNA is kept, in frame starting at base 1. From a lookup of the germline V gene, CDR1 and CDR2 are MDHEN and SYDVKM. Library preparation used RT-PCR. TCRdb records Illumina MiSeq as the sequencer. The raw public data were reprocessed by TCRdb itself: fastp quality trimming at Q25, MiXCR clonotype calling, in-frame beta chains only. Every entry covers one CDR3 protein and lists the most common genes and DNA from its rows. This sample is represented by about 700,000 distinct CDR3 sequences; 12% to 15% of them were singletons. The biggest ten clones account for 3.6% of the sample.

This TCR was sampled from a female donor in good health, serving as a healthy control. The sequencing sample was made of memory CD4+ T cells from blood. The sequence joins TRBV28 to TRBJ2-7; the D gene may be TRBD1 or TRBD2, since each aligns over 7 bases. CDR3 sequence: CASSPYGTAGSYEQYF. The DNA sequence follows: TGTGCCAGCAGTCCTTACGGGACAGCGGGATCCTACGAGCAGTACTTC.